The rows below give T cell receptor beta chains drawn from one sample of a study of blood T cell repertoires in COVID-19. Some clones are missing from TCRdb's copy, which holds only in-frame ones; the method was immunoSEQ multiplex PCR. The sample contains under 250,000 clones, around 78% of which appear only once. The sequenced material came from peripheral blood. These receptor sequences come from a woman in her seventies with active or convalescent COVID-19. The CDR3 runs from the conserved cysteine through the conserved F or W. A D gene is named only where the DNA matches it firmly. Not all rows give a size; the values are once, few, many and, for expanded clones, a class.

TRBD2	TRBV7-9	TRBJ2-7	once	TGTGCCAGCAGCTTTGCGGGAGTTGACGAGCAGTACTTC	CASSFAGVDEQYF
-	TRBV19	TRBJ2-6	-	TGTGCCAGTAGCCCCTGGGCCAACGTCCTGACTTTC	CASSPWANVLTF
TRBD2	TRBV6-2/TRBV6-3	TRBJ2-3	-	TGTGCCAGCAGTTACCGGACTAGAAGCACAGATACGCAGTATTTT	CASSYRTRSTDTQYF
TRBD1	TRBV2	TRBJ1-2	once	TGTGCCAGCAGGGACGACAGGGTTAACGGCTACATCTTC	CASRDDRVNGYIF
-	TRBV5-1	TRBJ2-3	once	TGCGCCAGCCGACCCCAACCTGGCGGGCCTAGCACAGATACGCAGTATTTT	CASRPQPGGPSTDTQYF
TRBD1	TRBV6-5	TRBJ1-2	-	TGTGCCAGCAGTTACGGGACAGGGCTACGGGGCTACACCTTC	CASSYGTGLRGYTF
-	TRBV27	TRBJ2-7	-	TGTGCCAGCAGTTCCCACAGGGAGGGTGAGCAGTACTTC	CASSSHREGEQYF
-	TRBV6-2/TRBV6-3	TRBJ2-1	-	TGTGCCAGCAGCTCGACCACCACTAGACCTCCCTACAATGAGCAGTTCTTC	CASSSTTTRPPYNEQFF
-	TRBV24-1	TRBJ2-2	once	TGTGCCACCAGTGACCGGACAGCCAGTACCGGGGAGCTGTTTTTT	CATSDRTASTGELFF
-	TRBV3-1/TRBV3-2	TRBJ2-1	-	TGTGCCAGCAGCCAAGCCAGGGGCGACTTCGACAATGAGCAGTTCTTC	CASSQARGDFDNEQFF
TRBD2	TRBV2	TRBJ2-4	-	TGTGCCAGCAACGCGGGAGGGGTCAAAAACATTCAGTACTTC	CASNAGGVKNIQYF
-	TRBV11-2	TRBJ1-1	-	TGTGCCAGCACCCGCCGTGGGGGGGGGACTGAAGCTTTCTTT	CASTRRGGGTEAFF
TRBD1	TRBV2	TRBJ1-6	-	TGTGCCAGCAGTCTCCAGGGGGAGAGACTTAATTCACCCCTCCACTTT	CASSLQGERLNSPLHF
-	TRBV21-1	TRBJ1-3	-	TGTGCCAGCAGCGCCCTGACCGAACAGGGGATAGACACCATATATTTT	CASSALTEQGIDTIYF
TRBD1	TRBV11-3	TRBJ2-7	once	TGTGCCAGCAGCTCCGGACAGGGTAAAACCTACGAGCAGTACTTC	CASSSGQGKTYEQYF
TRBD2	TRBV7-3	TRBJ2-1	-	TGTGCCAGCAGCTTATTAGCGGGCACCTACAATGAGCAGTTCTTC	CASSLLAGTYNEQFF
TRBD2	TRBV4-2	TRBJ2-7	once	TGTGCCAGCAGCCCGGGACTAGATGTCTACGAGCAGTACTTC	CASSPGLDVYEQYF
TRBD2	TRBV27	TRBJ2-1	-	TGTGCCAGCAGTTTAGACGTCGGGGGGGGCAGCGATGAGCAGTTCTTC	CASSLDVGGGSDEQFF
-	TRBV7-3	TRBJ2-1	-	TGTGCCAGCAGCTTAACGGCTCTCGGGAGCTCCTACAATGAGCAGTTCTTC	CASSLTALGSSYNEQFF
-	TRBV7-8	TRBJ1-6	-	TGTGCCAGCAGCTTAGGGCTCCCCGATAATTCACCCCTCCACTTT	CASSLGLPDNSPLHF
-	TRBV19	TRBJ2-5	-	TGTGCCAGTAGTTTGGCCGGTTCCGGGGCCCAGTACTTC	CASSLAGSGAQYF
TRBD2	TRBV29-1	TRBJ2-1	-	TGCAGCGCCTTAGCGGGAGGAGGAAATGAGCAGTTCTTC	CSALAGGGNEQFF